This T cell receptor (beta chain) came from a study of T cell repertoires and Cas9 in healthy adults. Across the whole study: Characterization of SpCas9-reactive CD4 and CD8 T cells covered multi-effector potency, cytotoxicity and lineage. Study observations and caveats: In vitro, SpCas9-reactive Tregs were reported to curb effector T cell proliferation and function.

As concerns this clone: The target antigen is unknown.

TCRdb's table, derived via immunoSEQ multiplex PCR, lists solely in-frame clones and lacks some. The table shows about 20,000 clones, with 91% occurring only once. The sequencing input was CD4+ effector T cells (CD127+, CD25-, CD137-, CD154-) from PBMCs; culture status not recorded. This TCR derives from a human donor in good health.

The CDR3 sequence is CASMGTDGYTF. As DNA, the CDR3 is TGTGCCAGCATGGGCACAGATGGCTACACCTTC. The V gene is TRBV6-1, the J gene TRBJ1-2, with no clear D. With 7 bases removed from V and 6 bases from J, the gap between germline ends came to 9 bases. Germline V CDR1 and CDR2: MNHNS, SASEGT. The length of the CDR3 is 11 residues.